The rows below give T cell receptor beta chains drawn from one sample of a study of cytomegalovirus exposure and HLA in healthy donors. Sequencing was performed with immunoSEQ multiplex PCR; in TCRdb, only in-frame clones are kept and a portion is missing. This sample has approximately 280,000 clones, with 80% to 90% found just once. The sequenced material came from PBMCs. These receptors were taken from a woman between 18 and 29 years old in good health and CMV-seronegative. Both conserved end residues are part of each CDR3. D genes are given only for firm matches. The size entry is marked missing in some rows and otherwise reads once, few, many or a size class.

clone_size: .
d_call: TRBD1
v_call: TRBV2
j_call: TRBJ2-5
cdr3_aa: CASSLRPGGSETQYF

clone_size: few
d_call: TRBD2
v_call: TRBV30
j_call: TRBJ2-1
cdr3_aa: CAWSSRLAGINEQFF

clone_size: .
d_call: .
v_call: TRBV11-1
j_call: TRBJ1-2
cdr3_aa: CASSTTLSGNGYTF

clone_size: .
d_call: TRBD1
v_call: TRBV19
j_call: TRBJ1-4
cdr3_aa: CASSIPPGQGFRANEKLFF

clone_size: few
d_call: .
v_call: TRBV4-1
j_call: TRBJ1-6
cdr3_aa: CASSQAGRGSPLHF

clone_size: .
d_call: .
v_call: TRBV18
j_call: TRBJ2-7
cdr3_aa: CASSPNTGSKQYF

clone_size: .
d_call: .
v_call: TRBV5-6
j_call: TRBJ1-1
cdr3_aa: CASSLPGGWNTNTEAFF

clone_size: .
d_call: .
v_call: TRBV2
j_call: TRBJ2-5
cdr3_aa: CASERRETQYF

clone_size: .
d_call: TRBD2
v_call: TRBV7-9
j_call: TRBJ2-5
cdr3_aa: CASSPGLATSMETQYF

clone_size: once
d_call: .
v_call: TRBV12-1
j_call: TRBJ2-1
cdr3_aa: CASSDPPALAASYNEQFF

clone_size: .
d_call: .
v_call: TRBV18
j_call: TRBJ1-3
cdr3_aa: CASSSQGTHGNTIYF

clone_size: .
d_call: .
v_call: TRBV15
j_call: TRBJ2-7
cdr3_aa: CATSRERLYEQYF

clone_size: .
d_call: TRBD1
v_call: TRBV5-6
j_call: TRBJ2-7
cdr3_aa: CASSLGGLGQGLLF

clone_size: .
d_call: .
v_call: TRBV15
j_call: TRBJ2-1
cdr3_aa: CATVLRTTRGARRYNEQFF

clone_size: once
d_call: .
v_call: TRBV6-6
j_call: TRBJ2-5
cdr3_aa: CASSRKNRGGETQYF

clone_size: .
d_call: .
v_call: TRBV29-1
j_call: TRBJ1-1
cdr3_aa: CSAGRFGTQNTEAFF

clone_size: .
d_call: .
v_call: TRBV15
j_call: TRBJ1-5
cdr3_aa: CATSRDSAADQPQHF

clone_size: .
d_call: .
v_call: TRBV27
j_call: TRBJ1-2
cdr3_aa: CASSWGGHYGYTF

clone_size: few
d_call: TRBD1
v_call: TRBV7-9
j_call: TRBJ1-4
cdr3_aa: CASSRDWTGEKLFF

clone_size: .
d_call: .
v_call: TRBV7-2
j_call: TRBJ1-2
cdr3_aa: CASSLVPGGRRNYGYTF

clone_size: .
d_call: .
v_call: TRBV29-1
j_call: TRBJ1-2
cdr3_aa: CSVPLDVGGNYGYTF

clone_size: .
d_call: TRBD1
v_call: TRBV19
j_call: TRBJ1-3
cdr3_aa: CASSTKPGQLSGNTIYF

clone_size: once
d_call: TRBD1
v_call: TRBV7-9
j_call: TRBJ1-5
cdr3_aa: CASSRTGDQPQHF

clone_size: .
d_call: TRBD1
v_call: TRBV19
j_call: TRBJ2-1
cdr3_aa: CASIDRVQGNEQFF

clone_size: .
d_call: .
v_call: TRBV10-3
j_call: TRBJ1-2
cdr3_aa: CAISERGDYYGYTF

clone_size: .
d_call: .
v_call: TRBV4-1
j_call: TRBJ1-3
cdr3_aa: CASSQDPGVGNTIYF

clone_size: once
d_call: .
v_call: TRBV29-1
j_call: TRBJ1-2
cdr3_aa: CSVPPGETYGYTF

clone_size: once
d_call: TRBD1
v_call: TRBV23-1
j_call: TRBJ1-2
cdr3_aa: CASSQFRDRYGYTF

clone_size: once
d_call: TRBD2
v_call: TRBV12-5
j_call: TRBJ2-3
cdr3_aa: CASGIAGGPDTQYF

clone_size: .
d_call: .
v_call: TRBV28
j_call: TRBJ1-2
cdr3_aa: CASGRQEGYTF

clone_size: .
d_call: .
v_call: TRBV2
j_call: TRBJ1-1
cdr3_aa: CASRTGQSNTEAFF

clone_size: .
d_call: .
v_call: TRBV27
j_call: TRBJ2-3
cdr3_aa: CASSFKRPTGTDTQYF

clone_size: .
d_call: .
v_call: TRBV27
j_call: TRBJ2-7
cdr3_aa: CASSSFSSYEQYF

clone_size: once
d_call: .
v_call: TRBV10-2
j_call: TRBJ1-1
cdr3_aa: CASRQEGVNTEAFF

clone_size: .
d_call: TRBD2
v_call: TRBV10-3
j_call: TRBJ2-1
cdr3_aa: CAISVTGTSGVVNEQFF

clone_size: .
d_call: .
v_call: TRBV9
j_call: TRBJ1-6
cdr3_aa: CASSTRTVDNSPLHF

clone_size: .
d_call: .
v_call: TRBV4-1
j_call: TRBJ1-5
cdr3_aa: CASSRHQGNSNQPQHF

clone_size: .
d_call: .
v_call: TRBV15
j_call: TRBJ1-5
cdr3_aa: CATSRDIRDSAQHF

clone_size: .
d_call: TRBD2
v_call: TRBV11-2
j_call: TRBJ2-1
cdr3_aa: CASSFTAGTYNEQFF

clone_size: once
d_call: TRBD2
v_call: TRBV30
j_call: TRBJ2-2
cdr3_aa: CAWSGSGQAGELFF

clone_size: .
d_call: TRBD1
v_call: TRBV10-1
j_call: TRBJ2-7
cdr3_aa: CASSQTGLGSDEQYF

clone_size: .
d_call: .
v_call: TRBV18
j_call: TRBJ2-7
cdr3_aa: CASSQDSLYEQYF

clone_size: .
d_call: .
v_call: TRBV7-6
j_call: TRBJ2-7
cdr3_aa: CASSLEFRGYEQYF

clone_size: .
d_call: .
v_call: TRBV19
j_call: TRBJ1-2
cdr3_aa: CASSSGVYGYTF

clone_size: .
d_call: .
v_call: TRBV6-4
j_call: TRBJ2-3
cdr3_aa: CASSEEGSTDTQYF

clone_size: .
d_call: TRBD1
v_call: TRBV19
j_call: TRBJ2-7
cdr3_aa: CASSVSGTGGEQYF

clone_size: .
d_call: .
v_call: TRBV28
j_call: TRBJ1-2
cdr3_aa: CATEPPGHGSGDGYTF

clone_size: once
d_call: .
v_call: TRBV14
j_call: TRBJ1-6
cdr3_aa: CASSQGQGVSPLHF